The sequence of this TCR beta chain was determined in a study of blood T cells in healthy people across ages. This clonotype was counted ten times or more. This CDR3 spans 13 amino acids. Looked up from germline, CDR1 is KGHSH and CDR2 is LQKENI. Trimming left V 3 bases short and J 1 base short, with 6 bases between. Sample donors were healthy Caucasian individuals that came from Russia, aged about 6 to 100. Donors gave 9 to 10 milliliters of peripheral blood apiece. The study isolated at least 6.5 million PBMCs from each sample. Sample-barcoded 5' priming and a J-beta primer mix drove a second PCR of roughly 6 to 12 cycles. Each cDNA molecule carried a tag from a template-switch adaptor that contained 12 random nucleotides. TCRdb re-derived calls from the 5' RACE reads in MiXCR, one entry per CDR3 protein. The sample includes 550,000 to 750,000 distinct CDR3 sequences, over 20% seen only once; the top ten take more than 3%.

The sequence came from an older man in good health. The sample consisted of blood. The rearrangement uses TRBV18 and TRBJ2-5; either TRBD1 or TRBD2 may supply D (5 bases each). The CDR3 DNA reads TGTGCCAGCTCACCCGGGGCCCAAGAGACCCAGTACTTC. This encodes CASSPGAQETQYF.